Presented here are 24 T cell receptor beta chains from one specimen sequenced in a study of blood T cell repertoires in COVID-19. TCRdb's table, derived via immunoSEQ multiplex PCR, lists solely in-frame clones and lacks some. The repertoire consists of just over 300,000 clones, with approximately 90% occurring once and the leading ten covering about 4.2%. Source material: PBMCs or T cells enriched from blood (not recorded which). The receptors originated from a man under 40 who had recovered from COVID-19.

The gene calls are TRBV18 and TRBJ1-2; 12 nucleotides align to TRBD1. The CDR3 length is 17 residues. V dropped 3 bases and J dropped 3; count of bases not matched to a gene: 8. Germline CDR1 and CDR2: KGHSH and LQKENI. For the CDR3, the DNA is TGTGCCAGCTCACCGTTGGGACAGGGGGCGCCGGACTATGGCTACACCTTC. Residues: CASSPLGQGAPDYGYTF.

V is TRBV28 and J is TRBJ1-5, with 8 positions matching TRBD1. Unmatched junction bases numbered 11, after V lost 3 bases and J lost 7 bases. Germline CDR1 MDHEN, CDR2 SYDVKM. CDR3 length: 16 residues. DNA of the CDR3: TGTGCCAGCAGTTTGAGGGGGCAGGGGGCATGGCAGCCCCAGCATTTT. Its translation is CASSLRGQGAWQPQHF.

V gene TRBV6-5 combines with J gene TRBJ2-2; weak D call: TRBD2 (5 bases). The CDR3 extends over 12 amino acids. The germline gives CDR1 MNHEY, CDR2 SVGAGI. V was shortened by 10 bases and J by 7 bases, with 13 bases between the two germline ends. This CDR3 is CANGETFGELFF. CDR3 in DNA: TGTGCCAACGGGGAAACTTTCGGGGAGCTGTTTTTT.

This clone appeared once. The rearrangement joins TRBV7-9 to TRBJ1-2, with 8 bases identical to TRBD1. V lost 2 bases, J lost 4 bases, and 6 bases stayed unmatched. Germline CDR1 is SEHNR and CDR2 is FQNEAQ (reference sequence). CDR3 length: 15 amino acids. CDR3 amino acids: CASSLTPTGAYGYTF. In DNA, the CDR3 is TGTGCCAGCAGCTTAACCCCGACAGGGGCCTATGGCTACACCTTC.

This clone was seen a handful of times. This chain connects TRBV10-1 to TRBJ1-1; possible D gene TRBD1, 5 bases. V lost 4 bases, J lost 2 bases, and 11 bases lay in between. Germline V lookup: CDR1 WNHNN, CDR2 SYGVQD (reference sequence). This CDR3 spans 14 amino acids. The CDR3 coding sequence is TGCGCCAGCAGTGTATCTACAGGTAACACTGAAGCTTTCTTT. It yields the protein CASSVSTGNTEAFF.

The rearrangement uses TRBV25-1 and TRBJ1-6; a weak D match, TRBD1 (5 bases). Germline-derived CDR1 and CDR2 are MGHDK and SYGVNS. This CDR3 is built from 13 residues. V shed 8 bases and J shed 7 bases, with 12 bases lying between them. The CDR3 nucleotides are TGTGCCAGCGGCCTCGGGGGGAATTCACCCCTCCACTTT. Translating it yields CASGLGGNSPLHF.

The V call is TRBV28, the J call TRBJ2-7; 7 bases map to TRBD1. The germline CDR1 and CDR2 sequences are MDHEN and SYDVKM. This CDR3 has 14 amino acids. V was clipped by 6 bases and J by 2 bases; unmatched bases: 7. CDR3 coding DNA: TGTGCCAGCAGGGAGATGGACAGGACCTACGAGCAGTACTTC. Its translation is CASREMDRTYEQYF.

CDR3 region: CASSGIDVDSSGANVLTF. The CDR3 DNA sequence: TGTGCCAGCAGTGGAATTGATGTGGACAGCTCTGGGGCCAACGTCCTGACTTTC. V usage is TRBV6-1 and J usage is TRBJ2-6; D is perhaps TRBD1 (6 bases). The germline V gene encodes CDR1 MNHNS and CDR2 SASEGT. V lost 4 bases and J 0 bases, leaving 16 bases between the germline ends. The CDR3 is 18 amino acids.

The chain recombines TRBV2 with TRBJ1-2, with 7 bases aligning to TRBD1. This CDR3 spans 14 amino acids. The ends lost 5 bases at V and 6 bases at J; junction bases unmatched: 9. From germline, CDR1 is SNHLY and CDR2 FYNNEI. The CDR3 region is CASSILGQDDGYTF. The CDR3 DNA sequence: TGTGCCAGCAGTATCCTTGGACAGGACGATGGCTACACCTTC. The full variable domain, in which reference TRBV2 and TRBJ1-2 provide the parts outside the CDR3, is EPEVTQTPSHQVTQMGQEVILRCVPISNHLYFYWYRQILGQKVEFLVSFYNNEISEKSEIFDDQFSVERPDGSNFTLKIRSTKLEDSAMYFCASSILGQDDGYTFGSGTRLTVV.

The genes are TRBV7-9 and TRBJ2-7; D possibly corresponds to TRBD1 (5 bases). Germline V CDR1 and CDR2: SEHNR, FQNEAQ (reference sequence). The CDR3 loop spans 12 amino acids. Trimming took off 7 bases at V and 6 bases at J, with 13 bases between the two ends. The CDR3 spells CASTPRTGEQYF. The CDR3 nucleotides are TGTGCCAGCACCCCAAGAACAGGCGAGCAGTACTTC.

The chain employs TRBV12-3 or TRBV12-4 and TRBJ1-1; tentatively, D is TRBD1 (5 bases). The CDR3 is made up of 13 amino acids. Trimming took 1 base from V and 3 from J, leaving 6 bases between them. The CDR3 reads CASSLVRDTEAFF. For the CDR3, the DNA is TGTGCCAGCAGTTTAGTCAGGGACACTGAAGCTTTCTTT.

The rearrangement joins TRBV6-2 or TRBV6-3 to TRBJ2-7; tentatively, D is TRBD1 (6 bases). Trimming stripped 0 bases from V and 2 bases from J, with 20 bases between. This CDR3 is built from 18 residues. Germline V gene sequence: CDR1 MNHEY, CDR2 SVGEGT. The CDR3 nucleotides are TGTGCCAGCAGTTACTCCCCGGGAAGCTCCCGGGACACCTACGAGCAGTACTTC. This gives the protein CASSYSPGSSRDTYEQYF.

This clone appeared a few times. The genes are TRBV4-2 and TRBJ2-3, with TRBD2 as a possible D gene (6 bases). The germline gives CDR1 LGHNA, CDR2 YNFKEQ. There are 16 residues in the CDR3. V lost 4 bases and J lost 0, with 14 bases in between. The CDR3 here is CASSPLKAGSTDTQYF. For the CDR3, the DNA is TGTGCCAGCAGCCCTCTCAAGGCGGGAAGCACAGATACGCAGTATTTT.

The rearrangement links TRBV5-1 to TRBJ1-4; 9 bases match TRBD1. The J segment lost 7 bases and the V segment lost 5 bases, leaving 9 bases of the junction unmatched. The CDR3 extends over 15 amino acids. CDR1 is SGHRS and CDR2 is YFSETQ in the germline V gene. DNA for the CDR3: TGCGCCAGCAGTCCACAGGGGGCCGGGGGTGAAAAACTGTTTTTT. Its protein is CASSPQGAGGEKLFF.

This chain uses TRBV2 with TRBJ2-3; the match to TRBD1 covers 8 bases. Trimming at V came to 4 bases and at J to 0 bases, leaving 3 bases not matched to a gene. The CDR3 consists of 15 residues. Per germline, CDR1 SNHLY and CDR2 FYNNEI. The CDR3 region is CASSGTGPSTDTQYF. As DNA, the CDR3 is TGTGCCAGCAGTGGGACAGGGCCTAGCACAGATACGCAGTATTTT.

This clone was detected only a few times. This sequence joins TRBV23-1 and TRBJ1-1; possibly TRBD1 for D (5 bases). Being an ORF, TRBV23-1 has a function that is uncertain. There are 16 residues in the CDR3. Between the trimmed V and J ends, which lost 1 base and 5 bases, there was a span of 17 bases. CDR3 loop: CASSQLVDSLGTEAFF. The DNA of the CDR3 is TGCGCCAGCAGTCAATTGGTAGACAGCTTAGGGACTGAAGCTTTCTTT.

The V and J genes are TRBV9 and TRBJ2-2, with no clear D. V gave up 0 bases and J gave up 8 bases, with 8 bases separating them. Per the germline V gene, CDR1 is SGDLS and CDR2 is YYNGEE. The CDR3 has 13 residues. CDR3 in DNA: TGTGCCAGCAGCGTAGTGGTAACTGGGGAGCTGTTTTTT. It translates to CASSVVVTGELFF.

The V call is TRBV3-1 (or the pseudogene TRBV3-2), the J call TRBJ2-5, with D possibly matching TRBD1 (6 bases). Per germline, CDR1 LGHDT and CDR2 YNNKEL (reference sequence). This CDR3 contains 15 residues. V was pared by 0 bases and J by 4 bases, with 12 bases between. The CDR3 DNA sequence: TGTGCCAGCAGCCAAGATCGGACAGAGGGAGAGACCCAGTACTTC. This gives the protein CASSQDRTEGETQYF.

The V gene is TRBV5-6, the J gene TRBJ1-6; 7 nucleotides align to TRBD1. Losses at the gene ends were 4 bases for V and 4 bases for J; bases not matched to a gene: 8. The CDR3 has 16 residues. Per the germline V gene, CDR1 is SGHDT and CDR2 is YYEEEE. Here the CDR3 DNA reads TGTGCCAGCAGCGCCCAGGGGGGATTATATAATTCACCCCTCCACTTT. It yields the protein CASSAQGGLYNSPLHF.

The V gene is TRBV6-4, the J gene TRBJ2-3, with D possibly being TRBD2 (5 bases). The CDR3 has 15 residues. V lost 2 bases, J lost 1 base, and 10 bases lay in between. Germline V gives CDR1 MRHNA, CDR2 SNTAGT. In DNA, the CDR3 is TGTGCCAGCAGTGACGCCCCAGCGGGCACAGATACGCAGTATTTT. It specifies CASSDAPAGTDTQYF.

V is TRBV5-1 and J is TRBJ1-4; D unclear. Trimming removed 5 bases at V and 0 bases at J, with 11 bases between. This CDR3 has 15 residues. Per the germline V gene, CDR1 is SGHRS and CDR2 is YFSETQ. The CDR3 nucleotides read TGCGCCAGCAGTTTATCAGGTTCAACTAATGAAAAACTGTTTTTT. Translation: CASSLSGSTNEKLFF.

Only one count was recorded for this clone. The rearrangement links TRBV6-5 to TRBJ2-1; no clear D. Germline-derived CDR1 and CDR2 are MNHEY and SVGAGI. The length of the CDR3 is 16 residues. The ends were cut back, 0 bases at V and 0 bases at J, with 9 bases in the middle. In nucleotides, the CDR3 is TGTGCCAGCAGTTACTCTTCGTATAGCTCCTACAATGAGCAGTTCTTC. Its translation: CASSYSSYSSYNEQFF.

The chain combines TRBV5-1 with TRBJ2-5; 7 bases agree with TRBD2. The CDR3 totals 16 residues. Germline V lookup: CDR1 SGHRS, CDR2 YFSETQ. Losses at the gene ends were 0 bases for V and 7 bases for J; bases not matched to a gene: 12. For the CDR3, the DNA is TGCGCCAGCAGCTTGGTCCTAGCGGCCCCGCAAAGGACCCAGTACTTC. Translating it yields CASSLVLAAPQRTQYF.

This chain links TRBV27 with TRBJ1-2; no definite D call. Germline CDR1 and CDR2: MNHEY and SMNVEV (reference sequence). The CDR3 runs to 13 residues. V lost 8 bases and J 5 bases, leaving 15 bases between the germline ends. CDR3 coding DNA: TGTGCCAGCGCACCTACGGAGGTTTATGGCTACACCTTC. Translated: CASAPTEVYGYTF.